This TCR beta chain originates from a study of spatial heterogeneity in lung cancer. Study information: Sequence detection consistently recorded a greater number of beta-chain than alpha-chain sequences.

Individually, TCR cDNA molecules were each labelled with a unique molecular identifier. TCRdb redid the calling of the 5' RACE reads with MiXCR, one entry per CDR3 protein. The sample records under 150,000 distinct CDR3 sequences, approximately 12% being singletons. The CDR3 is made up of 13 amino acids. CDR1 and CDR2 from the germline V gene are DFQATT and SNEGSKA (reference sequence). V shed 4 bases and J shed 1 base, with 11 bases lying between them. Sample time point: blood at routine non-recurrence follow-up after resection. Whole RNA was taken from tumor, nontumor lung or frozen PBMC; it was then sequenced unsorted. This clonotype was seen a few times.

The genes are TRBV20-1 and TRBJ2-7, with TRBD2 as a possible D gene (5 bases). The sequencing here drew on PBMCs, taken at follow-up. This receptor was identified in a male donor with early-stage non-small cell lung cancer. CDR3 protein: CSAKRPGSYEQYF. The CDR3 DNA reads as TGCAGTGCTAAACGACCGGGATCCTACGAGCAGTACTTC.